The rows below give T cell receptor beta chains drawn from one sample of a study of beta chain features in type 1 diabetes. TCRdb's copy holds only in-frame clones and misses some; the assay was immunoSEQ multiplex PCR. The table includes 600,000 or so clones, roughly 13% detected once. Sequencing input: naive CD4+ T cells from blood. These receptors all come from a man between 18 and 29 years old with type 1 diabetes. Each CDR3 is given with its conserved first and last residue. D genes are given only for firm matches. Clone size is not always given. Where it is, it says once, few, many or a class for expanded clones.

CDR3aa	CDR3nt	v_gene	j_gene	d_gene	abundance
CASSPGTSGNEQFF	TGCGCCAGCAGCCCCGGGACTAGCGGAAATGAGCAGTTCTTC	TRBV5-1	TRBJ2-1	TRBD2	NA
CASSPLISEQFF	TGTGCCAGCAGCCCACTTATTAGTGAGCAGTTCTTC	TRBV2	TRBJ2-1	NA	few
CASSLEGYGYTF	TGTGCCAGCAGTTTAGAGGGCTATGGCTACACCTTC	TRBV28	TRBJ1-2	NA	NA
CASSQVGQEEAFF	TGCGCCAGCAGCCAAGTGGGACAAGAAGAAGCTTTCTTT	TRBV4-3	TRBJ1-1	NA	few
CASSLDSIRYTF	TGTGCCAGCAGCCTTGACAGTATCCGCTACACCTTC	TRBV5-4	TRBJ1-2	NA	few
CASSLGAPNTGELFF	TGTGCCAGCAGCTTGGGGGCCCCGAACACCGGGGAGCTGTTTTTT	TRBV5-4	TRBJ2-2	NA	NA
CASSYSRPPEPYEQYF	TGTGCCAGCAGTTACTCGCGGCCGCCTGAGCCCTACGAGCAGTACTTC	TRBV6-5	TRBJ2-7	NA	few
CASSQGTSGAKNYGYTF	TGCGCCAGCAGCCAAGGAACTAGTGGGGCCAAAAACTATGGCTACACCTTC	TRBV4-3	TRBJ1-2	NA	NA
CASSRLGGYEQYF	TGTGCCAGCAGTCGACTCGGTGGGTACGAGCAGTACTTC	TRBV27	TRBJ2-7	NA	NA
CASSRYLETQYF	TGTGCCAGCAGCCGTTATTTGGAGACCCAGTACTTC	TRBV7-9	TRBJ2-5	NA	NA
CASSVDSGRGETQYF	TGTGCCAGCAGCGTAGATAGCGGGAGAGGAGAGACCCAGTACTTC	TRBV9	TRBJ2-5	TRBD2	few
CASSPGTSGGQTQYF	TGTGCCAGCAGTCCCGGGACTAGCGGGGGACAGACCCAGTACTTC	TRBV6-1	TRBJ2-5	TRBD2	NA
CAWSVGAGEQYF	TGTGCCTGGAGTGTAGGGGCGGGGGAGCAGTACTTC	TRBV30	TRBJ2-7	NA	few
CASSLVWSGAQQGTQYF	TGTGCCAGCAGCCTCGTGTGGAGCGGGGCCCAACAGGGGACCCAGTACTTC	TRBV4-2	TRBJ2-5	NA	NA
CASSLKGGSEQFF	TGCGCCAGCAGCTTGAAGGGAGGGAGTGAGCAGTTCTTC	TRBV5-1	TRBJ2-1	TRBD2	few
CASSPPAGKDYNEQFF	TGTGCCAGCTCACCCCCAGCAGGTAAAGACTACAATGAGCAGTTCTTC	TRBV18	TRBJ2-1	NA	NA
CASSPWDREAFF	TGTGCCAGCAGCCCCTGGGATCGTGAAGCTTTCTTT	TRBV7-9	TRBJ1-1	NA	NA
CASSGGGGGAQGSYNEQFF	TGTGCCAGCAGCGGAGGAGGAGGTGGTGCTCAGGGGTCCTACAATGAGCAGTTCTTC	TRBV7-9	TRBJ2-1	NA	NA
CASSLEPSATPVEQYF	TGTGCCAGCAGCTTAGAGCCGTCAGCGACACCTGTAGAGCAGTACTTC	TRBV7-9	TRBJ2-7	NA	NA
CASSEPIRTSQIADTQYF	TGTGCCAGCAGTGAGCCCATTAGGACTAGCCAGATTGCAGATACGCAGTATTTT	TRBV6-1	TRBJ2-3	TRBD2	NA
CACSPALAGGLDTQYF	TGTGCCTGTAGTCCCGCATTAGCGGGGGGCTTGGATACGCAGTATTTT	TRBV30	TRBJ2-3	TRBD2	NA
CASRPRQARSYNEQFF	TGTGCCAGCAGACCGCGACAGGCACGCTCCTACAATGAGCAGTTCTTC	TRBV2	TRBJ2-1	NA	NA
CASSPKTGGATQYF	TGTGCCAGCAGCCCCAAGACAGGGGGCGCGACCCAGTACTTC	TRBV7-2	TRBJ2-5	TRBD1	NA